Presented here are 21 T cell receptor beta chains from one specimen sequenced in a study of blood T cells in healthy people across ages. Sample-barcoded 5' priming and a J-beta primer mix drove a second PCR of roughly 6 to 12 cycles. TCRdb redid the calling of the 5' RACE reads with MiXCR, one entry per CDR3 protein. The sample has about 750,000 distinct CDR3 sequences, about 53% seen once. Sequenced material: blood. These receptor sequences come from a man at least 80 years old in good health.

This clonotype was counted between two and nine times. The V gene is TRBV20-1, the J gene TRBJ1-6; the match to TRBD1 covers 7 bases. The V gene's germline CDR1 is DFQATT and CDR2 SNEGSKA (reference sequence). The CDR3 consists of 12 residues. The V gene end was trimmed by 6 bases and the J gene end by 10 bases; junction bases not matched to a gene: 6. The CDR3 DNA sequence: TGCAGTGCGCCCCGACAGGGATCACCCCTCCACTTT. It translates to CSAPRQGSPLHF.

This clonotype occurred a few times. The V gene is TRBV7-2, the J gene TRBJ2-5; D unresolved. The CDR3 loop spans 11 amino acids. The V end was cut by 6 bases, the J end by 4 bases, with 6 bases between. Germline V gene sequence: CDR1 SGHTA, CDR2 FQGNSA. CDR3 in DNA: TGTGCCAGCAGGTCGAGAGAGACCCAGTACTTC. The encoded protein is CASRSRETQYF.

This chain joins TRBV12-3 or TRBV12-4 and TRBJ2-4; D is ambiguous. The end of the DNA aligns better with TRBJ2-7, so the J call may be wrong. The CDR3 runs to 15 residues. CDR3 sequence: CASGLGGRSSYEQYF. The CDR3 DNA follows: TGTGCCAGCGGCCTGGGTGGCAGATCGTCCTACGAGCAGTACTTC.

The gene calls are TRBV24-1 and TRBJ1-2, with no clear D. This CDR3 comprises 15 residues. Germline loops: CDR1 KGHDR, CDR2 SFDVKD. Trimming cost V 4 bases and J 1 base, with 12 bases left between them. The CDR3 DNA sequence: TGTGCCACCAGTGACGGGATTCACTATAACTATGGCTACACCTTC. This codes for CATSDGIHYNYGYTF.

J is TRBJ2-5 and V is TRBV6-5; 7 nucleotides match TRBD1. Looked up from germline, CDR1 is MNHEY and CDR2 is SVGAGI. J lost 4 bases, V lost 5 bases, and 7 bases had no gene match. This CDR3 is 14 amino acids long. The CDR3: CASSPTGSGETQYF. The DNA of the CDR3 is TGTGCCAGCAGTCCGACAGGGAGCGGAGAGACCCAGTACTTC.

This chain uses TRBV6-5 with TRBJ1-4; D gene ambiguous. CDR3 length: 16 amino acids. V was cut by 6 bases and J by 4 bases, with 18 bases left in between. CDR1 is MNHEY and CDR2 is SVGAGI in the germline V gene. The CDR3, as DNA: TGTGCCAGCAGCTCCTCCCGACTGCGTAATAATGAAAAACTGTTTTTT. As protein: CASSSSRLRNNEKLFF.

This clonotype was observed a handful of times. The chain links TRBV5-1 to TRBJ2-1; perhaps TRBD2 as D (5 bases). CDR1 and CDR2 from the germline V gene are SGHRS and YFSETQ. The length of the CDR3 is 13 residues. Trimming removed 2 bases at V and 6 bases at J, with 9 bases between. The CDR3 spells CASSLRAGNEQFF. CDR3 nucleotides: TGCGCCAGCAGCTTAAGGGCGGGCAATGAGCAGTTCTTC.

The CDR3 DNA reads TGTGCCAGCAGCCAGAGGAGCGGCTCCTACAATGAGCAGTTCTTC. This codes for CASSQRSGSYNEQFF. The chain has TRBV3-1 and TRBJ2-1, with D maybe TRBD2 (5 bases). V lost 3 bases to trimming and J lost 0 bases, with 9 bases between them. The CDR3 contains 15 residues. CDR1 and CDR2 from the germline V gene are LGHDT and YNNKEL (reference sequence).

The chain uses TRBV11-1 and TRBJ2-7; D may match TRBD1 or TRBD2 (5 bases each). The V gene lost 4 bases and the J gene lost 5 bases, with 30 bases spanning the gap. CDR3 size: 19 residues. Per the germline V gene, CDR1 is SGHAT and CDR2 is FQDESV (reference sequence). The CDR3 reads CASSSTLTRGGTPMNEQYF. CDR3 bases: TGTGCCAGCAGCTCGACCCTTACCCGGGGCGGCACCCCGATGAACGAGCAGTACTTC.

The V call is TRBV10-3, the J call TRBJ2-5; 8 nucleotides line up with TRBD2. CDR1 is ENHRY and CDR2 is SYGVKD in the germline V gene. The ends lost 5 bases at V and 2 bases at J; junction bases unmatched: 7. There are 15 residues in the CDR3. Written as DNA, the CDR3 is TGTGCCATCAGTCAAATTAGCGGGGTTCAAGAGACCCAGTACTTC. Protein sequence: CAISQISGVQETQYF.

The chain links TRBV20-1 to TRBJ2-1; 10 bases map to TRBD2. This CDR3 has 12 residues. Per the germline V gene, CDR1 is DFQATT and CDR2 is SNEGSKA (reference sequence). The J segment lost 8 bases and the V segment lost 3 bases, leaving 1 base of the junction unmatched. The CDR3 sequence is CSARLAGDEQFF. The CDR3 DNA follows: TGCAGTGCTAGGCTAGCGGGAGATGAGCAGTTCTTC.

About this clonotype itself: One end of the junction does not line up with germline, which may come from a read error. This chain joins TRBV6-1 and TRBJ2-5; D is possibly TRBD2 (5 bases). Germline V gives CDR1 MNHNS, CDR2 SASEGT. CDR3 length equals 15 residues. The CDR3 DNA sequence: TGTGCCAGCAGTGTGTGGAGAACTAGTCAAGAGATCCAGTACTTC. It codes for CASSVWRTSQEIQYF.

This clonotype was recorded a few times. The V gene is TRBV12-3 or TRBV12-4, the J gene TRBJ2-4; D is unclear. The J call is in doubt because the DNA end fits TRBJ2-5 better. The CDR3 has 13 amino acids. The CDR3 nucleotides read TGTGCCAGCAGTTTTACCAGGCTTGGGACCCAGTACTTC. It specifies CASSFTRLGTQYF.

The genes are TRBV3-1 and TRBJ2-1; 8 nucleotides match TRBD2. V shed 4 bases, J shed 8 bases, and the junction held 13 bases outside the gene matches. Germline CDR1 LGHDT, CDR2 YNNKEL (reference sequence). The CDR3 has 16 residues. CDR3 in amino acids: CASSLYPGRAGDEQFF. The CDR3 bases are TGTGCCAGCAGCCTCTATCCCGGGAGGGCCGGAGATGAGCAGTTCTTC.

The V call is TRBV3-1, the J call TRBJ2-5; 7 bases are a match to TRBD2. The tail of the sequence fits TRBJ2-7 better, so the J call may be wrong. Germline values: CDR1 LGHDT, CDR2 YNNKEL (reference sequence). The CDR3 has 16 amino acids. In DNA form, the CDR3 reads TGTGCCAGCAGCCGCGCGGGGGTGTTGGCCTCTGACGAGCAGTACTTC. This gives the protein CASSRAGVLASDEQYF.

The chain carries TRBV4-2 and TRBJ2-3; D unresolved. Germline values: CDR1 LGHNA, CDR2 YNFKEQ. Deletions cut 1 base from V and 1 base from J, with 12 bases between. The CDR3 extends over 16 amino acids. As DNA, the CDR3 is TGTGCCAGCAGCCAAGTCCCTGGGGTCGGCACAGATACGCAGTATTTT. Amino acids: CASSQVPGVGTDTQYF.

The V gene is TRBV29-1, the J gene TRBJ1-5; 8 nucleotides match TRBD1. The CDR3 extends over 15 amino acids. Germline CDR1 is SQVTM and CDR2 is ANQGSEA. V dropped 4 bases and J dropped 1; count of bases not matched to a gene: 6. The CDR3 is CSVVLQGDSNQPQHF. CDR3 DNA sequence: TGCAGCGTTGTGTTACAGGGGGACAGCAATCAGCCCCAGCATTTT.

This clonotype came up a few times. This chain uses TRBV7-2 with TRBJ2-5; D gene unclear. The germline V gene encodes CDR1 SGHTA and CDR2 FQGNSA. This CDR3 is 13 amino acids long. The germline V and J ends were trimmed by 5 bases and 9 bases, with 16 bases remaining between them. CDR3: CASSPPPFEAQYF. CDR3 nucleotides: TGTGCCAGCAGCCCCCCCCCCTTTGAGGCCCAGTACTTC.

The chain couples TRBV28 to TRBJ2-5; the D call may be TRBD1 or TRBD2 (5 bases each). The germline V and J ends were trimmed by 6 bases and 11 bases, with 13 bases remaining between them. The CDR3 is made up of 11 amino acids. CDR1 is MDHEN, CDR2 SYDVKM, per germline. The CDR3 sequence: CASRGMGEQYF. In DNA form, the CDR3 reads TGTGCCAGCAGGGGGATGGGGGAGCAGTACTTC.

The chain is built from TRBV20-1 and TRBJ1-1; a possible D gene is TRBD1 (6 bases). This CDR3 comprises 13 residues. Germline CDR1 and CDR2: DFQATT and SNEGSKA (reference sequence). With 1 base removed from V and 6 bases from J, the gap between germline ends came to 12 bases. Here the CDR3 DNA reads TGCAGTGCTAGAGGGGGGGGCAAACCTGAAGCTTTCTTT. Its translation: CSARGGGKPEAFF.

This chain connects TRBV27 to TRBJ2-3; 8 bases fit TRBD1. Per germline, CDR1 MNHEY and CDR2 SMNVEV (reference sequence). The CDR3 has 16 amino acids. J gave up 14 bases and V 4 bases, and 20 bases lay outside the gene matches. This chain's CDR3 is CASSSSDRGRDRYAYF. In DNA, the CDR3 is TGTGCCAGCAGTTCCTCCGACAGGGGAAGGGACAGATACGCGTATTTT.